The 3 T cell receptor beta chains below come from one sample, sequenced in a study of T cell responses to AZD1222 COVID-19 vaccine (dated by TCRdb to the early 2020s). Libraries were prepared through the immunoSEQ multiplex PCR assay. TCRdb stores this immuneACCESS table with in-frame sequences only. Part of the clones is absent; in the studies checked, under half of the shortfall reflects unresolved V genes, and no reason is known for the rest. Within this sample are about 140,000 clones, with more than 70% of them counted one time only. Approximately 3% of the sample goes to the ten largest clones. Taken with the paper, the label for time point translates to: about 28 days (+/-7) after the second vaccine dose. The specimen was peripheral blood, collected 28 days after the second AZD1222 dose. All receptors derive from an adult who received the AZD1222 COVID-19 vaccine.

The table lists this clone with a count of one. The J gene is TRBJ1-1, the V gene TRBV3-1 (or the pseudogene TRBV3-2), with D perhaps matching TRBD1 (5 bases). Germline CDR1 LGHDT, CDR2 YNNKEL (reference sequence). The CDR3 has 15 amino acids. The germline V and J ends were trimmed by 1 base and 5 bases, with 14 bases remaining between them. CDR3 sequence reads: CASSQVGGSRTEAFF. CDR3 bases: TGTGCCAGCAGCCAAGTTGGGGGTAGTAGGACTGAAGCTTTCTTT.

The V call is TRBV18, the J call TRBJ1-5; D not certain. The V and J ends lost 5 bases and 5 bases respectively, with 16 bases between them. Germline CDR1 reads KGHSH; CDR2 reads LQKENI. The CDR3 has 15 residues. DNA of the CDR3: TGTGCCAGCTCATCTGAATTCGGGGTGCATCAGCCCCAGCATTTT. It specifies CASSSEFGVHQPQHF.

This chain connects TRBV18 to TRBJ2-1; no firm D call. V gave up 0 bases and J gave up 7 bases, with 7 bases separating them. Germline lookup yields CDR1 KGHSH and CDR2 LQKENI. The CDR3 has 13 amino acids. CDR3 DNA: TGTGCCAGCTCACCACCGTCTCAGAATGAGCAGTTCTTC. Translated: CASSPPSQNEQFF. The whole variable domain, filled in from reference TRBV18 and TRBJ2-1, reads NAGVMQNPRHLVRRRGQEARLRCSPMKGHSHVYWYRQLPEEGLKFMVYLQKENIIDESGMPKERFSAEFPKEGPSILRIQQVVRGDSAAYFCASSPPSQNEQFFGPGTRLTVL.